These T cell receptor beta chains were read from a single sample in a study of cytomegalovirus exposure and HLA in healthy donors. Sequencing was performed with immunoSEQ multiplex PCR; in TCRdb, only in-frame clones are kept and a portion is missing. Of under 250,000 clones in the sample, roughly 84% were seen once. The sequencing input was PBMCs. All receptors come from a man aged 45 to 65 in good health and CMV-seronegative. Both conserved end residues are part of each CDR3. The order of the fields is V gene, D gene, clone size, J gene, CDR3 protein, CDR3 DNA. A D gene is named only where the DNA matches it firmly. Clone size, where shown, is once, few, many, or a class for clones that have expanded.

v_call: TRBV5-1
d_call: TRBD1
clone_size: .
j_call: TRBJ2-5
cdr3_aa: CASSLGWGQGTETQYF
cdr3_nt: TGCGCCAGCAGCTTGGGGTGGGGACAGGGGACGGAGACCCAGTACTTC

v_call: TRBV29-1
d_call: TRBD2
clone_size: few
j_call: TRBJ2-7
cdr3_aa: CSVLGLADLSFHEQYF
cdr3_nt: TGCAGCGTTTTAGGACTAGCCGACCTTTCGTTCCACGAGCAGTACTTC

v_call: TRBV7-9
d_call: .
clone_size: few
j_call: TRBJ2-7
cdr3_aa: CASSLAMGHEQYF
cdr3_nt: TGTGCCAGCAGCTTAGCCATGGGGCACGAGCAGTACTTC

v_call: TRBV7-3
d_call: TRBD2
clone_size: .
j_call: TRBJ2-3
cdr3_aa: CASSSGTSGNTDTQYF
cdr3_nt: TGTGCCAGCAGCTCCGGGACTAGCGGAAACACAGATACGCAGTATTTT

v_call: TRBV4-1
d_call: .
clone_size: .
j_call: TRBJ1-5
cdr3_aa: CASSAKGGAGNQPQHF
cdr3_nt: TGCGCCAGCAGCGCTAAAGGAGGGGCGGGCAATCAGCCCCAGCATTTT

v_call: TRBV7-2
d_call: .
clone_size: .
j_call: TRBJ2-5
cdr3_aa: CASSRGPPETQYF
cdr3_nt: TGTGCCAGCAGCCGCGGCCCGCCAGAGACCCAGTACTTC

v_call: TRBV19
d_call: .
clone_size: .
j_call: TRBJ1-5
cdr3_aa: CASSNPQGSVSNQPQHF
cdr3_nt: TGTGCCAGTAGTAACCCACAGGGCTCCGTTAGCAATCAGCCCCAGCATTTT

v_call: TRBV19
d_call: TRBD1
clone_size: .
j_call: TRBJ1-5
cdr3_aa: CASSIPRGLNQPQHF
cdr3_nt: TGTGCCAGTTCAATCCCCAGGGGGTTGAATCAGCCCCAGCATTTT

v_call: TRBV28
d_call: .
clone_size: .
j_call: TRBJ1-1
cdr3_aa: CASSLWRFDTEAFF
cdr3_nt: TGTGCCAGCAGTTTATGGAGGTTTGACACTGAAGCTTTCTTT

v_call: TRBV27
d_call: .
clone_size: .
j_call: TRBJ1-4
cdr3_aa: CASRRGGEKLFF
cdr3_nt: TGTGCCAGCAGACGAGGTGGTGAAAAACTGTTTTTT

v_call: TRBV5-1
d_call: .
clone_size: few
j_call: TRBJ2-5
cdr3_aa: CASSLGRGGETQYF
cdr3_nt: TGCGCCAGCAGCTTGGGCAGGGGTGGCGAGACCCAGTACTTC

v_call: TRBV7-2
d_call: TRBD2
clone_size: .
j_call: TRBJ2-5
cdr3_aa: CASSLGSLGLAGEGETQYF
cdr3_nt: TGTGCCAGCAGCTTAGGATCTTTAGGACTAGCGGGAGAGGGAGAGACCCAGTACTTC

v_call: TRBV6-4
d_call: .
clone_size: few
j_call: TRBJ2-7
cdr3_aa: CASRGGGPRCSYEQYF
cdr3_nt: TGTGCCAGCAGGGGAGGGGGGCCGCGGTGCTCCTACGAGCAGTACTTC

v_call: TRBV5-4
d_call: TRBD1
clone_size: few
j_call: TRBJ2-1
cdr3_aa: CASSIDRGRYNEQFF
cdr3_nt: TGTGCCAGCAGCATCGACAGGGGGAGATACAATGAGCAGTTCTTC

v_call: TRBV5-1
d_call: TRBD2
clone_size: .
j_call: TRBJ2-1
cdr3_aa: CASSLGGTSGFDEQFF
cdr3_nt: TGCGCCAGCAGCTTGGGCGGGACTAGCGGGTTCGATGAGCAGTTCTTC

v_call: TRBV9
d_call: TRBD2
clone_size: .
j_call: TRBJ2-5
cdr3_aa: CASSVGVAGGGETQYF
cdr3_nt: TGTGCCAGCAGCGTAGGAGTAGCGGGAGGGGGAGAGACCCAGTACTTC

v_call: TRBV4-1
d_call: TRBD2
clone_size: .
j_call: TRBJ2-1
cdr3_aa: CASSQVGERGQFF
cdr3_nt: TGCGCCAGCAGCCAAGTGGGTGAGCGGGGGCAGTTCTTC

v_call: TRBV5-1
d_call: .
clone_size: .
j_call: TRBJ2-1
cdr3_aa: CASSLGQGYNEQFF
cdr3_nt: TGCGCCAGCAGCTTGGGGCAGGGTTACAATGAGCAGTTCTTC

v_call: TRBV5-1
d_call: TRBD2
clone_size: .
j_call: TRBJ2-7
cdr3_aa: CASSVGGGWTYEQYF
cdr3_nt: TGCGCCAGCAGCGTCGGGGGAGGGTGGACCTACGAGCAGTACTTC

v_call: TRBV11-2
d_call: TRBD2
clone_size: few
j_call: TRBJ2-3
cdr3_aa: CASSLVLAGASDTQYF
cdr3_nt: TGTGCCAGCAGCTTAGTCCTAGCGGGAGCGTCAGATACGCAGTATTTT

v_call: TRBV27
d_call: TRBD2
clone_size: .
j_call: TRBJ2-2
cdr3_aa: CASSRRGAVNTGELFF
cdr3_nt: TGTGCCAGCAGTCGGCGGGGGGCGGTCAACACCGGGGAGCTGTTTTTT

v_call: TRBV27
d_call: .
clone_size: few
j_call: TRBJ1-6
cdr3_aa: CASSFPNSPLHF
cdr3_nt: TGTGCCAGCAGTTTTCCGAATTCACCCCTCCACTTT

v_call: TRBV19
d_call: TRBD2
clone_size: .
j_call: TRBJ2-5
cdr3_aa: CASSIVGLAGGETQYF
cdr3_nt: TGTGCCAGTAGTATCGTAGGACTAGCGGGAGGGGAGACCCAGTACTTC

v_call: TRBV7-8
d_call: .
clone_size: .
j_call: TRBJ1-5
cdr3_aa: CASSLGGTHQPQHF
cdr3_nt: TGTGCCAGCAGCTTGGGGGGAACACACCAGCCCCAGCATTTT

v_call: TRBV28
d_call: .
clone_size: .
j_call: TRBJ1-6
cdr3_aa: CASSSGVARSSPLHF
cdr3_nt: TGTGCCAGCAGTTCGGGGGTTGCGAGGTCTTCACCCCTCCACTTT

v_call: TRBV2
d_call: .
clone_size: .
j_call: TRBJ1-3
cdr3_aa: CASLSSGNTIYF
cdr3_nt: TGTGCCAGCCTAAGCTCTGGAAACACCATATATTTT

v_call: TRBV7-2
d_call: .
clone_size: .
j_call: TRBJ1-3
cdr3_aa: CASRTESSGNTIYF
cdr3_nt: TGTGCCAGCAGGACAGAGAGCTCTGGAAACACCATATATTTT

v_call: TRBV5-6
d_call: .
clone_size: .
j_call: TRBJ2-2
cdr3_aa: CASSSRLIGELFF
cdr3_nt: TGTGCCAGCAGCTCGCGCCTCATCGGGGAGCTGTTTTTT

v_call: TRBV5-1
d_call: .
clone_size: .
j_call: TRBJ1-3
cdr3_aa: CASSFGGNSGNTIYF
cdr3_nt: TGCGCCAGCAGCTTCGGCGGTAACTCTGGAAACACCATATATTTT

v_call: TRBV18
d_call: TRBD1
clone_size: .
j_call: TRBJ1-4
cdr3_aa: CASSPQGALEKLFF
cdr3_nt: TGTGCCAGCTCACCACAGGGGGCGTTGGAAAAACTGTTTTTT

v_call: TRBV27
d_call: .
clone_size: .
j_call: TRBJ1-5
cdr3_aa: CASSPYSNQPQHF
cdr3_nt: TGTGCCAGCAGCCCGTATAGCAATCAGCCCCAGCATTTT

v_call: TRBV30
d_call: .
clone_size: .
j_call: TRBJ2-1
cdr3_aa: CAWKAQRTYNEQFF
cdr3_nt: TGTGCCTGGAAGGCCCAGCGGACCTACAATGAGCAGTTCTTC

v_call: TRBV27
d_call: .
clone_size: few
j_call: TRBJ1-2
cdr3_aa: CASSLSGQVANYGYTF
cdr3_nt: TGTGCCAGCAGTTTATCTGGGCAGGTCGCTAACTATGGCTACACCTTC

v_call: TRBV5-6
d_call: TRBD1
clone_size: once
j_call: TRBJ1-3
cdr3_aa: CASSLGTGFSGNTIYF
cdr3_nt: TGTGCCAGCAGCTTGGGGACAGGATTTTCTGGAAACACCATATATTTT

v_call: TRBV5-1
d_call: .
clone_size: .
j_call: TRBJ2-7
cdr3_aa: CASSSGGEQYF
cdr3_nt: TGCGCCAGCTCCTCCGGAGGCGAGCAGTACTTC

v_call: TRBV27
d_call: TRBD2
clone_size: once
j_call: TRBJ2-1
cdr3_aa: CASSSVAGYNEQFF
cdr3_nt: TGTGCCAGCAGTTCCGTAGCGGGATACAATGAGCAGTTCTTC

v_call: TRBV7-2
d_call: TRBD1
clone_size: .
j_call: TRBJ1-4
cdr3_aa: CASSASGTGYEKLFF
cdr3_nt: TGTGCCAGCAGCGCGTCCGGGACAGGGTATGAAAAACTGTTTTTT

v_call: TRBV7-9
d_call: TRBD1
clone_size: .
j_call: TRBJ2-5
cdr3_aa: CASSLVDRGLETQYF
cdr3_nt: TGTGCCAGCAGCCTAGTCGACAGGGGGCTAGAGACCCAGTACTTC

v_call: TRBV9
d_call: .
clone_size: .
j_call: TRBJ2-7
cdr3_aa: CASSARDTSTYEQYF
cdr3_nt: TGTGCCAGCAGCGCCCGGGACACCTCAACCTACGAGCAGTACTTC

v_call: TRBV28
d_call: TRBD1
clone_size: few
j_call: TRBJ1-1
cdr3_aa: CAVQGAIEAFF
cdr3_nt: TGTGCCGTGCAGGGGGCGATTGAAGCTTTCTTT

v_call: TRBV4-2
d_call: TRBD2
clone_size: .
j_call: TRBJ2-1
cdr3_aa: CASSQVLAGYNEQFF
cdr3_nt: TGTGCCAGCAGCCAAGTACTAGCGGGCTACAATGAGCAGTTCTTC

v_call: TRBV5-8
d_call: .
clone_size: .
j_call: TRBJ1-5
cdr3_aa: CASSFRTHSNQPQHF
cdr3_nt: TGTGCCAGCAGCTTCCGGACACATAGCAATCAGCCCCAGCATTTT

v_call: TRBV29-1
d_call: TRBD2
clone_size: .
j_call: TRBJ2-1
cdr3_aa: CSVESSGTPYNEQFF
cdr3_nt: TGCAGCGTTGAAAGTAGCGGGACTCCTTACAATGAGCAGTTCTTC

v_call: TRBV6-5
d_call: .
clone_size: once
j_call: TRBJ1-2
cdr3_aa: CASSRGGAERGYTF
cdr3_nt: TGTGCCAGCAGTAGGGGAGGGGCCGAGCGTGGCTACACCTTC

v_call: TRBV9
d_call: TRBD2
clone_size: .
j_call: TRBJ2-1
cdr3_aa: CASSVEREGPNEQFF
cdr3_nt: TGTGCCAGCAGCGTAGAGCGGGAGGGCCCCAATGAGCAGTTCTTC

v_call: TRBV10-1
d_call: TRBD2
clone_size: .
j_call: TRBJ2-7
cdr3_aa: CASSVNSGRAGYEQYF
cdr3_nt: TGCGCCAGCAGTGTTAATAGCGGGAGGGCCGGGTACGAGCAGTACTTC

v_call: TRBV5-1
d_call: TRBD1
clone_size: .
j_call: TRBJ1-4
cdr3_aa: CASSLDGTVTNEKLFF
cdr3_nt: TGCGCCAGCAGCTTGGACGGGACAGTGACTAATGAAAAACTGTTTTTT

v_call: TRBV7-9
d_call: .
clone_size: few
j_call: TRBJ2-5
cdr3_aa: CASSSEDAGTQYF
cdr3_nt: TGTGCCAGCAGCTCCGAGGATGCGGGGACCCAGTACTTC

v_call: TRBV9
d_call: .
clone_size: .
j_call: TRBJ2-1
cdr3_aa: CASSPRGVGFIEQFF
cdr3_nt: TGTGCCAGCAGCCCCAGGGGGGTAGGCTTTATTGAGCAGTTCTTC

v_call: TRBV9
d_call: .
clone_size: few
j_call: TRBJ1-2
cdr3_aa: CASSVGIQGHGYTF
cdr3_nt: TGTGCCAGCAGCGTAGGAATACAGGGTCATGGCTACACCTTC

v_call: TRBV10-3
d_call: .
clone_size: .
j_call: TRBJ2-2
cdr3_aa: CAIMGRPGGELFF
cdr3_nt: TGTGCCATCATGGGCAGACCTGGCGGGGAGCTGTTTTTT